This TCR beta chain is drawn from a study of cytomegalovirus exposure and HLA in healthy donors. This clone was detected a few times. The PCR contained 60 Vbeta and 13 Jbeta primers. Produced via immunoSEQ multiplex PCR; TCRdb's table is partial and in-frame only. Seen here are 180,000 or so clones, 9.5% observed once, and the top ten hold approximately 1.4%. Per germline, CDR1 MNHNS and CDR2 SASEGT. V was shortened by 8 bases and J by 3 bases, with 7 bases between the two germline ends. The CDR3 is 12 residues long. This sequence originates from a woman in her twenties or thirties in good health and CMV-seropositive. The J gene is TRBJ2-2, the V gene TRBV6-1; D is unclear. The sample consisted of PBMCs. The DNA of the CDR3 is TGTGCCAGCGGTCGGTACACCGGGGAGCTGTTTTTT. Amino acid sequence: CASGRYTGELFF.